The 21 T cell receptor beta chains listed next were all sequenced from one sample in a study of control samples from healthy donors and cancer patients. The repertoire was sequenced with immunoSEQ multiplex PCR; TCRdb's copy has only in-frame clones and lacks some. The sample has about 120,000 clones; 85% to 95% are singletons. The sequencing input was PBMCs. Every receptor here comes from a man older than 75 with head and neck cancer.

The rearrangement joins TRBV28 to TRBJ1-1, with D maybe TRBD1 (6 bases). V was pared by 6 bases and J by 10 bases, with 12 bases between. CDR1 is MDHEN, CDR2 SYDVKM, per germline. The CDR3 is 11 amino acids. CDR3 protein: CASRRGTLAFF. DNA for the CDR3: TGTGCCAGCAGGAGGGGGACTTTAGCTTTCTTT.

The chain links TRBV5-4 to TRBJ2-5; 8 bases agree with TRBD2. The germline V gene encodes CDR1 SGHNT and CDR2 YYREEE (reference sequence). The CDR3 spans 13 residues. Trimming took 0 bases from V and 5 from J; bases not matched to a gene: 0. The CDR3 loop reads CASSLAGGETQYF. DNA of the CDR3: TGTGCCAGCAGCTTGGCGGGAGGGGAGACCCAGTACTTC.

Comment on this clone: Germline and junction disagree at one end, which may indicate a read error. This chain connects TRBV12-5 to TRBJ2-7, with TRBD2 matching over 8 bases. The CDR3 consists of 15 residues. The V gene's germline CDR1 is LGHNT and CDR2 FRNRAP. DNA for the CDR3: TGTGCTAGTTGTTTCGAGCGGGAGTTCTCCTACGAGCAGTACTTC. It translates to CASCFEREFSYEQYF.

The gene calls are TRBV3-1 (or the pseudogene TRBV3-2) and TRBJ2-7, with 9 bases identical to TRBD2. In germline, CDR1 is LGHDT, CDR2 YNNKEL (reference sequence). Losses at the gene ends were 4 bases for V and 6 bases for J; bases not matched to a gene: 13. This CDR3 spans 16 amino acids. The CDR3 bases are TGTGCCAGCAGCCTGTTAGCGGGAGTGGGGGGGAGCGAGCAGTACTTC. Encoded protein: CASSLLAGVGGSEQYF.

The genes are TRBV6-2 or TRBV6-3 and TRBJ2-7, with 9 bases matching TRBD1. The germline V gene has CDR1 MNHEY and CDR2 SVGEGT. V dropped 0 bases and J dropped 4; count of bases not matched to a gene: 13. CDR3 length: 18 amino acids. CDR3 coding DNA: TGTGCCAGCAGTTACTCTCTTCGCTTACAGGGGGCGAGGTACGAGCAGTACTTC. It encodes CASSYSLRLQGARYEQYF.

The rearrangement uses TRBV4-3 and TRBJ1-2, with D perhaps matching TRBD1 (5 bases). Germline loops: CDR1 LGHNA, CDR2 YSLEER. The ends were cut back, 0 bases at V and 1 base at J, with 18 bases in the middle. This CDR3 spans 18 amino acids. This chain's CDR3 is CASSQETGWRVLNYGYTF. DNA for the CDR3: TGCGCCAGCAGCCAAGAAACAGGATGGAGGGTCCTTAACTATGGCTACACCTTC.

The rearrangement joins TRBV5-4 to TRBJ2-1, with 8 bases lining up with TRBD2. Germline V gene data show CDR1 as SGHNT and CDR2 as YYREEE (reference sequence). The CDR3 is 16 residues long. V shed 3 bases and J 2 bases; nucleotides not matched to a gene: 7. CDR3 region: CASSSGGGTTYNEQFF. CDR3 in DNA: TGTGCCAGCAGCTCAGGCGGGGGGACCACCTACAATGAGCAGTTCTTC.

J is TRBJ2-7 and V is TRBV14; tentatively, D is TRBD2 (8 bases). The V gene lost 4 bases and the J gene lost 3 bases, with 13 bases spanning the gap. The CDR3 totals 14 residues. Looked up from germline, CDR1 is SGHDN and CDR2 is FVKESK. CDR3 region: CASSPGGTVYEQYF. DNA for the CDR3: TGTGCCAGCAGCCCGGGAGGGACAGTCTACGAGCAGTACTTC.

This chain links TRBV2 with TRBJ1-2, with D unresolved. Trimming pared 5 bases from V and 7 bases from J, leaving 8 bases between. Germline V gene sequence: CDR1 SNHLY, CDR2 FYNNEI. This CDR3 region has 11 residues. As DNA, the CDR3 is TGTGCCAGCAGTTTAAGACTTGGCTACACCTTC. It codes for CASSLRLGYTF.

The V and J genes are TRBV10-3 and TRBJ2-3, with unresolved D. CDR3 size: 14 residues. The V gene's germline CDR1 is ENHRY and CDR2 SYGVKD. Trimming removed 3 bases from V and 3 bases from J, with 10 bases in between. As DNA, the CDR3 is TGTGCCATCAGTGATTTTGAGAGAACAGATACGCAGTATTTT. Its protein is CAISDFERTDTQYF.

V and J are TRBV18 and TRBJ2-1, with D possibly matching TRBD1 (6 bases). V was cut by 6 bases and J by 12 bases, with 18 bases left in between. This CDR3 comprises 13 residues. Germline V lookup: CDR1 KGHSH, CDR2 LQKENI. This CDR3 is CASSPKGGVGQFF. In nucleotides, the CDR3 is TGTGCCAGCTCCCCCAAAGGGGGAGTCGGGCAGTTCTTC.

The V call is TRBV19, the J call TRBJ2-3; D is tentatively TRBD1 or TRBD2 (7 bases each). The CDR3 runs 17 residues. Trimming removed 5 bases at V and 3 bases at J, with 21 bases between. Germline lookup yields CDR1 LNHDA and CDR2 SQIVND (reference sequence). The CDR3 protein is CASSPITGRGGTDTQYF. CDR3 DNA sequence: TGTGCCAGTAGTCCAATCACCGGCAGGGGGGGAACAGATACGCAGTATTTT.

The V gene is TRBV19, the J gene TRBJ2-3, with 8 bases aligning to TRBD2. J was trimmed by 1 base and V by 6 bases; bases with no gene match: 6. The germline V gene has CDR1 LNHDA and CDR2 SQIVND (reference sequence). This CDR3 contains 15 residues. The chain's CDR3 is CASSLLSGGTDTQYF. The CDR3 DNA is TGTGCCAGTAGCCTACTTAGCGGGGGCACAGATACGCAGTATTTT.

A word on this clone: Compared with germline, one end of the junction differs, possibly owing to a read error. The CDR3 spells CASTLEYEQYF. The CDR3, as DNA: TGTGCCAGCACCTTGGAGTACGAGCAGTACTTC. The genes are TRBV5-5 and TRBJ2-7; D is undetermined. The germline CDR1 and CDR2 sequences are SGHKS and YYEKEE (reference sequence). The CDR3 spans 11 residues.

J is TRBJ1-3 and V is TRBV9, with D unclear. The germline V gene encodes CDR1 SGDLS and CDR2 YYNGEE. The CDR3 runs 13 residues. V was cut by 0 bases and J by 11 bases, with 12 bases left in between. As DNA, the CDR3 is TGTGCCAGCAGCGTAGGGCCCGTTGGAGCCATATATTTT. Translation gives CASSVGPVGAIYF.

This clone has only one observation. The chain is built from TRBV6-5 and TRBJ1-4; 7 bases match TRBD1. CDR1 and CDR2 (germline): MNHEY, SVGAGI. The CDR3 sequence is 14 residues long. J lost 5 bases, V lost 5 bases, and 5 bases had no gene match. The CDR3 reads CASSHRGRNEKLFF. The CDR3 nucleotides are TGTGCCAGCAGTCACAGGGGTCGAAATGAAAAACTGTTTTTT.

V usage is TRBV3-1 (or the pseudogene TRBV3-2) and J usage is TRBJ1-4; D is ambiguous. The CDR3 runs 15 residues. The germline CDR1 and CDR2 sequences are LGHDT and YNNKEL (reference sequence). Trimming cost V 4 bases and J 2 bases, with 11 bases left between them. The CDR3 protein is CASSPELDTNEKLFF. The CDR3 DNA reads TGTGCCAGCAGCCCTGAATTGGATACTAATGAAAAACTGTTTTTT.

A single count supports this clone. The chain has TRBV11-3 and TRBJ2-1; D might be TRBD1 (7 bases). Germline lookup yields CDR1 SGHNT and CDR2 YENEEA. The CDR3 runs to 15 residues. The ends were cut back, 0 bases at V and 7 bases at J, with 13 bases in the middle. The chain's CDR3 is CASSLEGGQLNEQFF. For the CDR3, the DNA is TGTGCCAGCAGCTTAGAGGGGGGACAGTTGAATGAGCAGTTCTTC. The full variable domain, in which reference TRBV11-3 and TRBJ2-1 provide the parts outside the CDR3, is EAGVVQSPRYKIIEKKQPVAFWCNPISGHNTLYWYLQNLGQGPELLIRYENEEAVDDSQLPKDRFSAERLKGVDSTLKIQPAELGDSAVYLCASSLEGGQLNEQFFGPGTRLTVL.

This chain connects TRBV18 to TRBJ1-2; no clear D gene. This CDR3 region has 14 residues. V was pared by 3 bases and J by 8 bases, with 16 bases between. Germline-derived CDR1 and CDR2 are KGHSH and LQKENI. CDR3 amino acids: CASSPSGSLEGYTF. In DNA form, the CDR3 reads TGTGCCAGCTCACCTTCTGGGTCCTTGGAGGGCTACACCTTC.

This clone was counted once. The CDR3 nucleotides read TGTGCCAGCAGTGAACTCACCTCCTATGGCTACACCTTC. Translating it yields CASSELTSYGYTF. V gene TRBV2 combines with J gene TRBJ1-2, with D unresolved. The CDR3 sequence is 13 residues long. V lost 2 bases, J lost 4 bases, and 8 bases lay in between. CDR1 is SNHLY, CDR2 FYNNEI, per germline.

This chain joins TRBV11-2 and TRBJ1-1; a possible D gene is TRBD1 (6 bases). The V gene's germline CDR1 is SGHAT and CDR2 FQNNGV. The V and J ends lost 1 base and 4 bases respectively, with 19 bases between them. The CDR3 spans 17 residues. CDR3 in amino acids: CASSLVSQGRMGTEAFF. CDR3 bases: TGTGCCAGCAGCTTAGTTTCCCAGGGGCGGATGGGCACTGAAGCTTTCTTT.